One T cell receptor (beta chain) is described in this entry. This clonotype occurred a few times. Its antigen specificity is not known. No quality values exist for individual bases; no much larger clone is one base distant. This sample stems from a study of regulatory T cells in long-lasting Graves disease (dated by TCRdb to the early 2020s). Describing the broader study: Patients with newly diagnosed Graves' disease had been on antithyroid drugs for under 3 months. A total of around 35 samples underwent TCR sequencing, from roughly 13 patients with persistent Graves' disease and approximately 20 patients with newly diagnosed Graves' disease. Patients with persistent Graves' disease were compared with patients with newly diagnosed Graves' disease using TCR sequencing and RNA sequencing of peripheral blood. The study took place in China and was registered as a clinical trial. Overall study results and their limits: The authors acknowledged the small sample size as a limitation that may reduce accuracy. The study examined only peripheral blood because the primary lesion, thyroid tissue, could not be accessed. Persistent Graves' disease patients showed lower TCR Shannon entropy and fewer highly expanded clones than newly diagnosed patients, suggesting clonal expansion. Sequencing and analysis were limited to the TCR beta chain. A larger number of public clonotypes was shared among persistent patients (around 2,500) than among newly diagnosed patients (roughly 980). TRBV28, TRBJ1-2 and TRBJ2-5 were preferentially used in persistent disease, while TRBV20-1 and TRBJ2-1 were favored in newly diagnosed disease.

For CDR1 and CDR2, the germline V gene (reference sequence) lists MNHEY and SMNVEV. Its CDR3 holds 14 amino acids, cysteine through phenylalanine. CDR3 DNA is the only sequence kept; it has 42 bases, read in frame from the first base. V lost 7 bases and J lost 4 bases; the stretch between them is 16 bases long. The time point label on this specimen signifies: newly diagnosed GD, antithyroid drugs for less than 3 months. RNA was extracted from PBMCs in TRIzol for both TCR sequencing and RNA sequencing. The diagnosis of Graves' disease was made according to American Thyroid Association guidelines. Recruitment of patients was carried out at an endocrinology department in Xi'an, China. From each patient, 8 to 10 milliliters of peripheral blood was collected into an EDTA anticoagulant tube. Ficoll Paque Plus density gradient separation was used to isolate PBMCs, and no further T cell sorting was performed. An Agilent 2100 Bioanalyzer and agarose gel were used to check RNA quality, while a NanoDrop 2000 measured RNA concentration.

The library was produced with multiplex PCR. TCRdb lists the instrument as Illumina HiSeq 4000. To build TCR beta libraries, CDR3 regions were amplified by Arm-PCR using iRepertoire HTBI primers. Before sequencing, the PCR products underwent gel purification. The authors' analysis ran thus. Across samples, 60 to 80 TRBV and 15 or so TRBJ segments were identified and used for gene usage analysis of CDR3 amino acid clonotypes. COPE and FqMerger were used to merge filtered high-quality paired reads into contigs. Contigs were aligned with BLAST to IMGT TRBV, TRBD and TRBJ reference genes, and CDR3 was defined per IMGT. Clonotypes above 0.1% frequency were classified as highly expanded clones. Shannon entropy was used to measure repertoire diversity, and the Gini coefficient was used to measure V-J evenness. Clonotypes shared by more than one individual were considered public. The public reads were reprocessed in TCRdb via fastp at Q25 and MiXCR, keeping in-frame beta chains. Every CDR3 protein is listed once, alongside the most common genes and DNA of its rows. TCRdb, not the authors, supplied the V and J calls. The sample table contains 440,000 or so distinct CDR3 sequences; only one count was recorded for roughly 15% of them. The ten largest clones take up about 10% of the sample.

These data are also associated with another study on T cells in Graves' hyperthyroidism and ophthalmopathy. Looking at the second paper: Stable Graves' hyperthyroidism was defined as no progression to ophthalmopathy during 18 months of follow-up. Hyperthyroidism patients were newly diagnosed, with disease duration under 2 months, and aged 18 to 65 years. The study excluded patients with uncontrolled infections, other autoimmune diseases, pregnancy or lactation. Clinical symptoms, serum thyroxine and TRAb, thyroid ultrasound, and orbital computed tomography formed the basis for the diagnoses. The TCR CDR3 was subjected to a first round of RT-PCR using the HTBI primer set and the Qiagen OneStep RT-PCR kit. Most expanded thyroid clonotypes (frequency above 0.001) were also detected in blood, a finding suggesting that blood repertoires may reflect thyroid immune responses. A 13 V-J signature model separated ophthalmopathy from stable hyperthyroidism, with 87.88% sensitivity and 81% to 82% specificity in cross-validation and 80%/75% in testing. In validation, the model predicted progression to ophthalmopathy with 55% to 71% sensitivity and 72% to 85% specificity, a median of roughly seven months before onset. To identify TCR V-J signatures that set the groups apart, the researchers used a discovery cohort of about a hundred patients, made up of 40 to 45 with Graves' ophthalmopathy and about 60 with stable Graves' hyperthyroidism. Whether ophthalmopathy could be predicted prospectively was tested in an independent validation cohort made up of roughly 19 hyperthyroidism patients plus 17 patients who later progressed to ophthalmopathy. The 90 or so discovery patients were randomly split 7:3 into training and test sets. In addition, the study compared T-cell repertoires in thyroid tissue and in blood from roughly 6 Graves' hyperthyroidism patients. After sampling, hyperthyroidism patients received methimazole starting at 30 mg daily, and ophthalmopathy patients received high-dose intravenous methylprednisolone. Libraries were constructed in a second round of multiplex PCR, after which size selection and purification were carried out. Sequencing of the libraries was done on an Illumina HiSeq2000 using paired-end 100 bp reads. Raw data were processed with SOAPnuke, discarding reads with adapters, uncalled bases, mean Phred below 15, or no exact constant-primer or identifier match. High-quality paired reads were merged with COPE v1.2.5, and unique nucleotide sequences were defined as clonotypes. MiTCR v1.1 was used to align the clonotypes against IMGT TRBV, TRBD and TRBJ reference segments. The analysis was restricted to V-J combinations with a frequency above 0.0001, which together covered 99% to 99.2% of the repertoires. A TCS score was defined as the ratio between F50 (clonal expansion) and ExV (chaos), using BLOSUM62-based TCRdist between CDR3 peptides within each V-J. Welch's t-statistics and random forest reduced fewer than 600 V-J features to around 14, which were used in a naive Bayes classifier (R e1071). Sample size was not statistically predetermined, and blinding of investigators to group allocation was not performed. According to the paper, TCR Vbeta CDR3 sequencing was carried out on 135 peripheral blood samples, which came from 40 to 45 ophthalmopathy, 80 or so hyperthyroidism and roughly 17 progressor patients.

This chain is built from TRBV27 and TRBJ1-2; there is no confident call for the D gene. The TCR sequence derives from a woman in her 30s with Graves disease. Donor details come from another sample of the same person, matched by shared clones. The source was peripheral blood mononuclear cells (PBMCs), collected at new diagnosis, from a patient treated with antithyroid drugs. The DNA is TGTGCCAGCATCGCTCCGGGCAGCGGCTATGGCTACACCTTC. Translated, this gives CASIAPGSGYGYTF.